A single sample is the source of the 27 T cell receptor beta chains below, sequenced in a study of Ad26.COV2.S vaccination and SARS-CoV-2 variants. The treatment denotes: roughly 18 received Ad26.COV2.S at low or high dose, single or two shots; several received placebo; per-sample allocation not given. Specimen acquisition occurred on day 63 following the initial vaccine or placebo injection. TCRdb's table, derived via immunoSEQ multiplex PCR, lists solely in-frame clones and lacks some. Among over 350,000 clones listed, around 85% were seen once. Specimen: peripheral blood, collected in a trial of Ad26.COV2.S vaccine versus placebo. The receptors were gathered from a person aged 18-65 years who received the Ad26.COV2.S COVID-19 vaccine or a placebo.

For the CDR3, the DNA is TGTGCCAGAAGCTCCCAGGGGAGCTCCTACGAGCAGTACTTC. Translating gives CARSSQGSSYEQYF. The V gene is TRBV5-3, the J gene TRBJ2-7, with a possible D match to TRBD1 (6 bases). TRBV5-3 is an open reading frame whose function is uncertain. Trimming left V 3 bases short and J 0 bases short, with 10 bases between. The CDR3 extends over 14 amino acids.

The chain has TRBV7-9 and TRBJ1-1; D is unresolved. This CDR3 has 16 residues. The V gene lost 1 base and the J gene lost 0 bases, with 12 bases spanning the gap. Germline loops: CDR1 SEHNR, CDR2 FQNEAQ (reference sequence). In DNA form, the CDR3 reads TGTGCCAGCAGCTTAGAGGCAGGTCCCATGAACACTGAAGCTTTCTTT. Translation: CASSLEAGPMNTEAFF.

This clone appeared a single time. The CDR3 region is CASSISSSGNTIYF. The DNA of the CDR3 is TGTGCCAGTAGTATTAGCTCCTCTGGAAACACCATATATTTT. This chain joins TRBV19 and TRBJ1-3; D not resolved. The ends were cut back, 3 bases at V and 0 bases at J, with 6 bases in the middle. The CDR3 has 14 residues. Germline loops: CDR1 LNHDA, CDR2 SQIVND (reference sequence).

The chain uses TRBV7-2 and TRBJ1-5, with unresolved D. Trimming pared 4 bases from V and 4 bases from J, leaving 8 bases between. Germline CDR1 is SGHTA and CDR2 is FQGNSA. CDR3 length equals 13 residues. The CDR3 DNA is TGTGCCAGCAGCTGGTTCGCGAATCAGCCCCAGCATTTT. It translates to CASSWFANQPQHF.

The chain recombines TRBV5-4 with TRBJ2-1, with TRBD1 identical over 11 bases. V dropped 4 bases and J dropped 3; count of bases not matched to a gene: 3. CDR1 SGHNT and CDR2 YYREEE come from the germline V gene (reference sequence). The CDR3 has 15 amino acids. The CDR3 coding sequence is TGTGCCAGCAGCGCCGGGACAGGGGGCTACAATGAGCAGTTCTTC. Encoded protein: CASSAGTGGYNEQFF.

The chain is built from TRBV19 and TRBJ1-2, with TRBD1 matching over 7 bases. CDR1 and CDR2 (germline): LNHDA, SQIVND (reference sequence). This CDR3 has 11 amino acids. After removal of 7 bases from V and 7 bases from J, the junction contained 3 bases not matched to a gene. The CDR3 DNA follows: TGTGCCAGTAAAAGGGGGCTTGGCTACACCTTC. Its protein is CASKRGLGYTF.

The genes are TRBV4-1 and TRBJ1-3; D unresolved. The V end was cut by 4 bases, the J end by 0 bases, with 7 bases between. Germline CDR1 is MGHRA and CDR2 is YSYEKL. The length of the CDR3 is 14 residues. CDR3 bases: TGCGCCAGCAGCCCGCCCGGCTCTGGAAACACCATATATTTT. The encoded protein is CASSPPGSGNTIYF.

The rearrangement links TRBV13 to TRBJ2-3; TRBD1 matches 8 bases. The J segment lost 0 bases and the V segment lost 3 bases, leaving 5 bases of the junction unmatched. The CDR3 contains 16 residues. The germline gives CDR1 PRHDT, CDR2 FYEKMQ (reference sequence). Here the CDR3 DNA reads TGTGCCAGCAGCTTGGCCGGGACAGGTAGCACAGATACGCAGTATTTT. As protein: CASSLAGTGSTDTQYF.

The rearrangement links TRBV4-1 to TRBJ2-1; tentative D call: TRBD1 (5 bases). The CDR3 has 15 residues. The germline V gene encodes CDR1 MGHRA and CDR2 YSYEKL. V was shortened by 4 bases and J by 3 bases, with 13 bases between the two germline ends. The chain's CDR3 is CASSPNRISYNEQFF. The CDR3 nucleotides are TGCGCCAGCAGCCCTAACAGGATTAGCTACAATGAGCAGTTCTTC.

V usage is TRBV21-1 and J usage is TRBJ2-3; the D call in the table, TRBD1, was not verified against the DNA. TRBV21-1 is listed as a pseudogene. This CDR3 contains 13 residues. The CDR3 DNA follows: TGTGCCAGCAGCACTAAACACAGCAATACGCAGTATTTT. This encodes CASSTKHSNTQYF.

This clone was seen only once. The chain recombines TRBV3-1 (or the pseudogene TRBV3-2) with TRBJ1-2; perhaps TRBD1 as D (6 bases). Germline V gene sequence: CDR1 LGHDT, CDR2 YNNKEL (reference sequence). Trimming removed 0 bases at V and 4 bases at J, with 18 bases between. This CDR3 has 17 residues. CDR3 protein: CASSQDTNGGPVYGYTF. The CDR3 nucleotides read TGTGCCAGCAGCCAAGATACAAACGGGGGGCCTGTCTATGGCTACACCTTC.

The chain links TRBV18 to TRBJ2-7, with a tentative D call TRBD1 (5 bases). Germline CDR1 reads KGHSH; CDR2 reads LQKENI. V dropped 3 bases and J dropped 3 bases, with 15 bases sitting between them. This CDR3 is 15 amino acids long. The DNA for the CDR3 is TGTGCCAGCTCACCTTTCGACAGTCTGTACTACGAGCAGTACTTC. Translation: CASSPFDSLYYEQYF.

The CDR3 reads CASSQLGTDTQYF. In DNA form, the CDR3 reads TGTGCCAGCAGCCAATTGGGCACAGATACGCAGTATTTT. The rearrangement links TRBV3-1 (or the pseudogene TRBV3-2) to TRBJ2-3, with no clear D. This CDR3 contains 13 residues. Germline CDR1 reads LGHDT; CDR2 reads YNNKEL (reference sequence). V gave up 2 bases and J gave up 1 base, with 4 bases separating them.

The genes are TRBV12-3 or TRBV12-4 and TRBJ1-2; 8 bases line up with TRBD1. Trimming cost V 5 bases and J 8 bases; bases outside gene matches: 4. The CDR3 length is 12 residues. The CDR3 sequence: CASSPDRVGYTF. CDR3 nucleotide sequence: TGTGCCAGCAGTCCGGACAGGGTCGGCTACACCTTC.

This clone came up a few times. The rearrangement uses TRBV18 and TRBJ1-2, with D unclear. The CDR3 loop spans 14 amino acids. Germline assignment: CDR1 KGHSH and CDR2 LQKENI. The V and J ends lost 2 bases and 3 bases respectively, with 10 bases between them. CDR3 sequence reads: CASSPSVGDYGYTF. The CDR3 DNA is TGTGCCAGCTCACCATCGGTGGGTGACTATGGCTACACCTTC.

The rearrangement joins TRBV11-2 to TRBJ2-5; D possibly corresponds to TRBD2 (7 bases). V was clipped by 3 bases and J by 5 bases, with 19 bases between them. Germline V gives CDR1 SGHAT, CDR2 FQNNGV. This CDR3 region has 16 residues. CDR3 sequence reads: CASSFYRGAVAETQYF. The DNA for the CDR3 is TGTGCCAGCAGCTTTTATCGGGGGGCGGTTGCGGAGACCCAGTACTTC. The full variable domain, rest sourced from reference TRBV11-2 and TRBJ2-5, is EAGVAQSPRYKIIEKRQSVAFWCNPISGHATLYWYQQILGQGPKLLIQFQNNGVVDDSQLPKDRFSAERLKGVDSTLKIQPAKLEDSAVYLCASSFYRGAVAETQYFGPGTRLLVL.

The rearrangement joins TRBV30 to TRBJ2-4; 9 bases are shared with TRBD2. With 0 bases clipped from V and 8 bases from J, the junction kept 2 bases outside the gene matches. This CDR3 is built from 13 residues. Looked up from germline, CDR1 is GTSNPN and CDR2 is SVGIG (reference sequence). CDR3 nucleotide sequence: TGTGCCTGGAGTGTCGCTAGCGGGGACATTCAGTACTTC. Translating it yields CAWSVASGDIQYF.

The genes are TRBV7-8 and TRBJ2-1; 10 nucleotides match TRBD2. This CDR3 comprises 18 residues. Germline V gene lookup returns CDR1 SGHVS and CDR2 FQNEAQ. V lost 5 bases, J lost 0 bases, and 10 bases stayed unmatched. The CDR3 spells CASSPRVSGRISYNEQFF. The CDR3 DNA reads TGTGCCAGCAGCCCCAGGGTTAGCGGGAGGATCTCCTACAATGAGCAGTTCTTC.

V gene TRBV14 combines with J gene TRBJ2-5; 10 bases match TRBD2. The J segment lost 7 bases and the V segment lost 2 bases, leaving 7 bases of the junction unmatched. CDR1 and CDR2 from the germline V gene are SGHDN and FVKESK. The CDR3 has 15 amino acids. CDR3 sequence reads: CASSQSGGAVLTQYF. In nucleotides, the CDR3 is TGTGCCAGCAGCCAAAGCGGGGGGGCTGTTTTGACCCAGTACTTC.

The chain carries TRBV2 and TRBJ1-2; D possibly corresponds to TRBD1 (6 bases). Germline V gene sequence: CDR1 SNHLY, CDR2 FYNNEI. V dropped 5 bases and J dropped 8 bases, with 15 bases sitting between them. The CDR3 is 13 residues long. The CDR3 DNA reads as TGTGCCAGCAGTCTGTTTGGGGGACACGGCTACACCTTC. Protein sequence: CASSLFGGHGYTF.

This chain uses TRBV4-2 with TRBJ2-4; 8 bases line up with TRBD1. The CDR3 totals 15 residues. The ends lost 2 bases at V and 5 bases at J; junction bases unmatched: 5. From germline, CDR1 is LGHNA and CDR2 YNFKEQ. The CDR3 region is CASSQQGAEENIQYF. CDR3 coding DNA: TGTGCCAGCAGCCAACAGGGGGCGGAGGAAAACATTCAGTACTTC.

The V and J genes are TRBV2 and TRBJ2-7; D unresolved. Germline CDR1 is SNHLY and CDR2 is FYNNEI. V shed 2 bases and J shed 0 bases, with 8 bases lying between them. The CDR3 runs to 14 residues. As DNA, the CDR3 is TGTGCCAGCAGTGAACTACAAAGCTCCTACGAGCAGTACTTC. Its translation: CASSELQSSYEQYF.

The chain is built from TRBV5-4 and TRBJ2-3; D unresolved. This CDR3 is built from 14 residues. The germline V gene encodes CDR1 SGHNT and CDR2 YYREEE (reference sequence). The ends were cut back, 4 bases at V and 2 bases at J, with 11 bases in the middle. Written as DNA, the CDR3 is TGTGCCAGCAGCCTCGACAAGTCCACAGATACGCAGTATTTT. This encodes CASSLDKSTDTQYF.

This clone has only a few counts. The rearrangement joins TRBV19 to TRBJ2-2, with 7 bases that match TRBD1. Per the germline V gene, CDR1 is LNHDA and CDR2 is SQIVND (reference sequence). The ends lost 10 bases at V and 0 bases at J; junction bases unmatched: 2. CDR3 length equals 13 residues. CDR3: CATGTANTGELFF. The CDR3 coding sequence is TGTGCCACTGGGACAGCGAACACCGGGGAGCTGTTTTTT.

The J gene is TRBJ2-7, the V gene TRBV6-6; D is perhaps TRBD1 or TRBD2 (5 bases each). The CDR3 extends over 13 amino acids. V was trimmed by 3 bases and J by 6 bases, leaving 12 bases between them. The germline CDR1 and CDR2 sequences are MNHNY and SVGAGI (reference sequence). CDR3 loop: CASSYRRQGEQYF. Written as DNA, the CDR3 is TGTGCCAGCAGTTATAGGAGGCAGGGCGAGCAGTACTTC.

The chain recombines TRBV7-9 with TRBJ1-1; a weak D match, TRBD1 (5 bases). CDR3 length equals 13 residues. V was trimmed by 0 bases and J by 6 bases, leaving 8 bases between them. From germline, CDR1 is SEHNR and CDR2 FQNEAQ (reference sequence). The CDR3 sequence is CASSLALGAEAFF. CDR3 coding DNA: TGTGCCAGCAGCTTAGCCCTGGGGGCTGAAGCTTTCTTT.

The rearrangement uses TRBV7-2 and TRBJ2-3, with D hard to call. Trimming pared 5 bases from V and 5 bases from J, leaving 11 bases between. This CDR3 is 13 amino acids long. Germline V lookup: CDR1 SGHTA, CDR2 FQGNSA. The CDR3 reads CASSPRTQDTQYF. CDR3 coding DNA: TGTGCCAGCAGCCCTCGAACGCAAGATACGCAGTATTTT.